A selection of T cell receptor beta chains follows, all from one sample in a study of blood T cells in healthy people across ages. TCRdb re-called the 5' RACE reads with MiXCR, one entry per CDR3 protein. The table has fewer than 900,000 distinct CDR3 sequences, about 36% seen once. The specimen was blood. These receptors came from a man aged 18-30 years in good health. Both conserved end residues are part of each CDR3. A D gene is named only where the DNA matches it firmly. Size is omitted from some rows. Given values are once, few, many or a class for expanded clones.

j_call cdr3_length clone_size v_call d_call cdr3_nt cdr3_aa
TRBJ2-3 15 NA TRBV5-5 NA TGTGCCAGCAGCTTGGACGGGAGACGGACAGATACGCAGTATTTT CASSLDGRRTDTQYF
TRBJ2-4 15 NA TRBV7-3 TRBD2 TGTGCCAGCAGCTTAACCGGGGGGGCCGGAGACATTCAGTACTTC CASSLTGGAGDIQYF
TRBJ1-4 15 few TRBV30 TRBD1 TGTGCCTGGAGCCACCCGGACAGGGGGCGTGAAAAACTGTTTTTT CAWSHPDRGREKLFF
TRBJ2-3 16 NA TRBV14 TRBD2 TGTGCCAGCAGCCATCGGACTAGCGGTAGCACAGATACGCAGTATTTT CASSHRTSGSTDTQYF
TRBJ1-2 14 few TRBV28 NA TGTGCCAGCACCCGCCCCCCTGGGGCCTATGGCTACACCTTC CASTRPPGAYGYTF
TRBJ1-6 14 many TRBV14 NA TGTGCCAGCAGCCAAGGGCGGCTTAATTCACCCCTCCACTTT CASSQGRLNSPLHF
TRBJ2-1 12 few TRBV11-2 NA TGTGCCAGCAGCTTCCCACGCTATGAGCAGTTCTTC CASSFPRYEQFF
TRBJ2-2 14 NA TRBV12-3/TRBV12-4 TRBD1 TGTGCCAGCACCCGACAGGGTGACACCGGGGAGCTGTTTTTT CASTRQGDTGELFF
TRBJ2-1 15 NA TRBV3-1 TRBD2 TGTGCCAGCAGGGACGGGACTAGCGGGAGTCGTGAGCAGTTCTTC CASRDGTSGSREQFF
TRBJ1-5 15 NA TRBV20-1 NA TGCAGTGCTAACGACGGTGGACTATTAGGGCAGCCCCAGCATTTT CSANDGGLLGQPQHF
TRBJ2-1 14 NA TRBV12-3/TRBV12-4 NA TGTGCCAGCAGTCCCTCTTACGTTTCCAAGGAGCAGTTCTTC CASSPSYVSKEQFF
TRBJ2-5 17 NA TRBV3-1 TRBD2 TGTGCCAGCAGCCAAGATGGGACTAGCGGGGGGCAAGAGACCCAGTACTTC CASSQDGTSGGQETQYF